This T cell receptor (beta chain) was observed in a study of T cell responses to AZD1222 COVID-19 vaccine. Overall study results and limits: With two AZD1222 doses given, Spike-specific TCR breadth and depth both rose.

Generated by immunoSEQ multiplex PCR, the TCRdb table keeps only in-frame clones and is missing some. The table shows over 130,000 clones, with 70% to 90% occurring only once. Trimming cost V 2 bases and J 4 bases, with 11 bases left between them. Looked up from germline, CDR1 is MDHEN and CDR2 is SYDVKM. The CDR3 has 15 residues. In regard to this clone: The antigen remains unidentified.

This receptor was obtained from an adult in good health. The sample was peripheral blood, taken on day 0 of AZD1222 vaccination. The chain joins TRBV28 to TRBJ1-4, with D perhaps matching TRBD1 (5 bases). The CDR3 nucleotides read TGTGCCAGCAGTTTACCTGGGGCAATTAATGAAAAACTGTTTTTT. Its protein product is CASSLPGAINEKLFF.